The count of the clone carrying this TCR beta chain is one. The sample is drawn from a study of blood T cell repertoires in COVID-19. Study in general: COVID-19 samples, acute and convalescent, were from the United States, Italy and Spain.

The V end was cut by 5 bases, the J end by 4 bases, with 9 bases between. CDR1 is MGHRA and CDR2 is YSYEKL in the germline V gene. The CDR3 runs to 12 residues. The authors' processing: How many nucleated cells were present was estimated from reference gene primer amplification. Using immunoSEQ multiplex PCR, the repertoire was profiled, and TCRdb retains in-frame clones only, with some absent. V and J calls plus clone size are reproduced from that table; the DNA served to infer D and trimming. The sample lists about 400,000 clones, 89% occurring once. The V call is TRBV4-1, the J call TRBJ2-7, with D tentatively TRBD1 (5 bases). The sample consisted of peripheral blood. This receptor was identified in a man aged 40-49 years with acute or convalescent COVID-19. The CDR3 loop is CASSATGYEQYF. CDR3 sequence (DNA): TGCGCCAGCAGCGCAACAGGTTACGAGCAGTACTTC.